Presented here are 30 T cell receptor beta chains from one specimen sequenced in a study of T cells after yellow fever vaccination. MiXCR, run by TCRdb on the 5' RACE reads, gives a single entry per CDR3 protein. The top ten clones hold roughly 45% of a sample with approximately 120,000 distinct CDR3 sequences, 13% to 15% of them seen once. Sequences were derived from CD8+ T cells sorted from PBMCs, sampled 5 days after the yellow fever booster vaccination. The origin of the receptors is a young man who received the YFV17D yellow fever vaccine.

This clonotype was counted between two and nine times. The rearrangement uses TRBV19 and TRBJ2-1; 7 nucleotides agree with TRBD1. V was clipped by 7 bases and J by 2 bases; unmatched bases: 5. Looked up from germline, CDR1 is LNHDA and CDR2 is SQIVND (reference sequence). This CDR3 has 14 residues. CDR3 bases: TGTGCCAGTAATGAAGGGGGCGCCTACAATGAGCAGTTCTTC. The encoded protein is CASNEGGAYNEQFF.

V usage is TRBV19 and J usage is TRBJ2-2; the D is unclear. The CDR3 contains 15 residues. The V and J ends lost 5 bases and 3 bases respectively, with 13 bases between them. Germline CDR1 and CDR2: LNHDA and SQIVND (reference sequence). The CDR3 DNA sequence: TGTGCCAGTAGTCTCGGCAGAACCTACACCGGGGAGCTGTTTTTT. Protein: CASSLGRTYTGELFF.

This clonotype was seen a few times. The V call is TRBV6-2 or TRBV6-3, the J call TRBJ1-5, with 8 bases fitting TRBD1. Per the germline V gene, CDR1 is MNHEY and CDR2 is SVGEGT. The CDR3 consists of 13 residues. Unmatched junction bases numbered 3, after V lost 6 bases and J lost 5 bases. In DNA form, the CDR3 reads TGTGCCAGCAGCGGACAGGGCGATCAGCCCCAGCATTTT. It translates to CASSGQGDQPQHF.

The chain couples TRBV7-2 to TRBJ1-5; TRBD1 matches 7 bases. CDR3 length: 14 residues. The V segment lost 6 bases and the J segment 7 bases; nucleotides outside the gene matches: 9. The germline V gene has CDR1 SGHTA and CDR2 FQGNSA. CDR3 sequence reads: CASRSTGAGQPQHF. CDR3 in DNA: TGTGCCAGCAGGTCTACAGGGGCGGGACAGCCCCAGCATTTT.

This clonotype was seen repeatedly, ten times or more. The chain joins TRBV29-1 to TRBJ1-4, with 7 bases that match TRBD1. Per germline, CDR1 SQVTM and CDR2 ANQGSEA. The length of the CDR3 is 13 residues. With V trimmed by 4 bases and J by 4 bases, 3 bases remained unmatched. The DNA for the CDR3 is TGCAGCGTTGCGGGACAGTATAATGAAAAACTGTTTTTT. It is translated as CSVAGQYNEKLFF.

The V call is TRBV19, the J call TRBJ2-1, with D maybe TRBD2 (6 bases). V was shortened by 7 bases and J by 0 bases, with 13 bases between the two germline ends. Germline CDR1 is LNHDA and CDR2 is SQIVND (reference sequence). The CDR3 is made up of 15 amino acids. CDR3 DNA: TGTGCCAGTAACCCTGGGGGGAGCTCCTACAATGAGCAGTTCTTC. Translating gives CASNPGGSSYNEQFF.

This clonotype was counted a few times. V is TRBV5-1 and J is TRBJ1-2; D is undetermined. In germline, CDR1 is SGHRS, CDR2 YFSETQ. Trimming left V 4 bases short and J 5 bases short, with 12 bases between. The CDR3 contains 13 residues. CDR3 DNA: TGCGCCAGCAGCCTGGGAGACACGTATGGCTACACCTTC. Residues: CASSLGDTYGYTF.

The chain uses TRBV10-2 and TRBJ1-3; weak D call: TRBD1 (6 bases). This CDR3 comprises 16 residues. With 8 bases removed from V and 2 bases from J, the gap between germline ends came to 19 bases. Germline CDR1 is WSHSY and CDR2 is SAAADI. CDR3 loop: CASLSGTFLPGNTIYF. CDR3 in DNA: TGCGCCAGCTTGTCCGGGACATTCCTCCCTGGAAACACCATATATTTT.

In its sample, this clonotype was seen a few times. The V gene is TRBV12-3 or TRBV12-4, the J gene TRBJ2-1; weak D call: TRBD1 (6 bases). The CDR3 covers 14 residues. Trimming took 6 bases from V and 8 from J, leaving 17 bases between them. This CDR3 is CASRPGVSRDEQFF. The CDR3 nucleotides read TGTGCCAGCAGACCAGGGGTCTCGAGGGATGAGCAGTTCTTC.

CDR3 protein: CASRQGAKNIQYF. The CDR3 nucleotides read TGTGCCAGCAGACAGGGAGCCAAAAACATTCAGTACTTC. The V and J genes are TRBV12-3 or TRBV12-4 and TRBJ2-4; a possible D gene is TRBD1 (6 bases). Trimming took 6 bases from V and 0 from J, leaving 6 bases between them. This CDR3 has 13 residues.

The rearrangement joins TRBV30 to TRBJ2-2, with D hard to call. The length of the CDR3 is 11 residues. CDR1 GTSNPN and CDR2 SVGIG come from the germline V gene (reference sequence). V lost 6 bases and J lost 7, with 9 bases in between. CDR3 DNA: TGTGCCTGCCCCCGGAGCGGGGAGCTGTTTTTT. It encodes CACPRSGELFF.

The chain uses TRBV5-1 and TRBJ2-1; D remains ambiguous. The CDR3 loop spans 14 amino acids. The ends were cut back, 4 bases at V and 9 bases at J, with 17 bases in the middle. The germline gives CDR1 SGHRS, CDR2 YFSETQ. In DNA, the CDR3 is TGCGCCAGCAGCCCCGTAACGGAAGATGGTGAGCAGTTCTTC. Its translation: CASSPVTEDGEQFF.

Only a few counts were recorded for this clonotype. The chain couples TRBV5-6 to TRBJ1-1; D not resolved. The germline gives CDR1 SGHDT, CDR2 YYEEEE. This CDR3 is 14 amino acids long. Trimming left V 1 base short and J 0 bases short, with 7 bases between. CDR3 sequence (DNA): TGTGCCAGCAGCTTGAGTGAAATGAACACTGAAGCTTTCTTT. Residues: CASSLSEMNTEAFF.

In this sample, this clonotype turned up a few times. V and J are TRBV10-3 and TRBJ2-1; the match to TRBD2 covers 7 bases. Per the germline V gene, CDR1 is ENHRY and CDR2 is SYGVKD. With V trimmed by 3 bases and J by 8 bases, 7 bases remained unmatched. The CDR3 covers 14 residues. The CDR3 loop is CAISEWGGLDEQFF. The CDR3 DNA sequence: TGTGCCATCAGTGAATGGGGGGGGTTGGATGAGCAGTTCTTC.

V is TRBV11-2 and J is TRBJ2-3; TRBD1 or TRBD2 may be the D gene (6 bases each). This CDR3 is built from 15 residues. Germline V CDR1 and CDR2: SGHAT, FQNNGV. V lost 4 bases and J lost 4, with 15 bases in between. The chain's CDR3 is CASSSTPGGADTQYF. CDR3 DNA: TGTGCCAGCAGCTCCACCCCCGGGGGCGCAGATACGCAGTATTTT.

This clonotype was seen ten or more times. The chain has TRBV12-5 and TRBJ2-3; D not resolved. Germline assignment: CDR1 LGHNT and CDR2 FRNRAP. V was pared by 3 bases and J by 2 bases, with 6 bases between. The CDR3 sequence is 13 residues long. The DNA of the CDR3 is TGTGCTAGTGGTTTCGAGTCCACAGATACGCAGTATTTT. This codes for CASGFESTDTQYF.

This clonotype was seen a handful of times. The J gene is TRBJ2-1, the V gene TRBV7-9, with D possibly being TRBD1 (6 bases). CDR1 is SEHNR, CDR2 FQNEAQ, per germline (reference sequence). V dropped 1 base and J dropped 11 bases, with 9 bases sitting between them. The CDR3 consists of 12 residues. The CDR3 region has the DNA TGTGCCAGCAGCTTAGGGCAGGGGAAGCAGTTCTTC. This encodes CASSLGQGKQFF.

This clonotype was recorded many times. The chain couples TRBV29-1 to TRBJ2-5; D is undetermined. The V gene's germline CDR1 is SQVTM and CDR2 ANQGSEA. There are 13 residues in the CDR3. V lost 6 bases and J 4 bases, leaving 15 bases between the germline ends. In DNA form, the CDR3 reads TGCAGCGTCGACGCGCACTCGGGAGAGACCCAGTACTTC. It is translated as CSVDAHSGETQYF.

This sequence joins TRBV7-9 and TRBJ1-2, with a tentative D call TRBD1 (5 bases). The germline gives CDR1 SEHNR, CDR2 FQNEAQ (reference sequence). This CDR3 region has 14 residues. Trimming removed 2 bases at V and 9 bases at J, with 16 bases between. The CDR3 is CASSLQGGERSYTF. The DNA for the CDR3 is TGTGCCAGCAGCTTACAGGGAGGTGAAAGGAGCTACACCTTC.

CDR3 protein: CSADGDSINYGYTF. The CDR3 DNA is TGCAGTGCCGATGGGGACAGCATTAACTATGGCTACACCTTC. The genes are TRBV20-1 and TRBJ1-2; 7 positions agree with TRBD1. With 6 bases clipped from V and 1 base from J, the junction kept 8 bases outside the gene matches. Germline loops: CDR1 DFQATT, CDR2 SNEGSKA (reference sequence). The CDR3 is made up of 14 amino acids.

This clonotype was seen more than once but under ten times. The chain joins TRBV29-1 to TRBJ1-2; D is unresolved. The CDR3 loop spans 11 amino acids. Trimming took off 6 bases at V and 7 bases at J, with 12 bases between the two ends. Germline CDR1 is SQVTM and CDR2 is ANQGSEA. The CDR3 DNA reads as TGCAGCGTGGAGCGTGGTGGTGGCTACACCTTC. Its translation is CSVERGGGYTF.

This chain joins TRBV9 and TRBJ2-5; perhaps D is TRBD1 or TRBD2 (6 bases each). The CDR3 runs to 15 residues. CDR1 SGDLS and CDR2 YYNGEE come from the germline V gene. The germline V and J ends were trimmed by 4 bases and 5 bases, with 18 bases remaining between them. This CDR3 is CASSPVGGRGETQYF. The CDR3 region has the DNA TGTGCCAGCAGCCCCGTGGGGGGCCGGGGGGAGACCCAGTACTTC. Filled out from reference TRBV9 and TRBJ2-5, the complete variable domain reads DSGVTQTPKHLITATGQRVTLRCSPRSGDLSVYWYQQSLDQGLQFLIQYYNGEERAKGNILERFSAQQFPDLHSELNLSSLELGDSALYFCASSPVGGRGETQYFGPGTRLLVL.

The rearrangement joins TRBV28 to TRBJ1-5, with D unresolved. The CDR3 contains 13 residues. The germline V gene encodes CDR1 MDHEN and CDR2 SYDVKM. V dropped 3 bases and J dropped 5 bases, with 8 bases sitting between them. The CDR3 spells CASSFGRYQPQHF. CDR3 DNA sequence: TGTGCCAGCAGTTTCGGCAGATATCAGCCCCAGCATTTT.

This clonotype has only a few counts. V gene TRBV20-1 combines with J gene TRBJ2-1, with a possible D match to TRBD1 (6 bases). Germline assignment: CDR1 DFQATT and CDR2 SNEGSKA (reference sequence). The V end lost 5 bases, the J end lost 2 bases, and 19 bases lay between the germline ends. CDR3 length: 16 amino acids. CDR3 amino acids: CSARNRNRAAYNEQFF. CDR3 coding DNA: TGCAGTGCTCGGAACCGTAACAGGGCTGCCTACAATGAGCAGTTCTTC.

This clonotype has a handful of counts. This may come from a read error, since a much larger clone is one base off. The J gene is TRBJ1-1, the V gene TRBV13; no definite D call. This CDR3 spans 12 amino acids. Germline V CDR1 and CDR2: PRHDT, FYEKMQ (reference sequence). V was shortened by 2 bases and J by 1 base, with 2 bases between the two germline ends. Here the CDR3 DNA reads TGTGCCAGCAGCTTACGGAACACTGAAGCTTTCTTT. It encodes CASSLRNTEAFF.

This clonotype appeared a few times. The J gene is TRBJ2-6, the V gene TRBV27; tentatively, D is TRBD1 or TRBD2 (6 bases each). This CDR3 has 16 amino acids. CDR1 is MNHEY, CDR2 SMNVEV, per germline (reference sequence). Deletions cut 3 bases from V and 4 bases from J, with 13 bases between. This CDR3 is CASSFGGGPGANVLTF. CDR3 sequence (DNA): TGTGCCAGCAGTTTCGGGGGCGGCCCCGGGGCCAACGTCCTGACTTTC.

The chain links TRBV29-1 to TRBJ2-7; TRBD1 aligns across 8 bases. The CDR3 totals 14 residues. Germline trimming cut 2 bases from V and 3 bases from J; bases unmatched to any gene: 6. Per the germline V gene, CDR1 is SQVTM and CDR2 is ANQGSEA. The CDR3 spells CSVESGTGVYEQYF. The CDR3 DNA reads TGCAGCGTTGAATCTGGGACAGGAGTCTACGAGCAGTACTTC.

The chain carries TRBV7-9 and TRBJ2-7; 9 bases align to TRBD1. With 5 bases clipped from V and 6 bases from J, the junction kept 8 bases outside the gene matches. Germline V gene sequence: CDR1 SEHNR, CDR2 FQNEAQ (reference sequence). This CDR3 contains 14 residues. The CDR3 DNA follows: TGTGCCAGCAGCCATGGACAGGGGCAGGGCGAGCAGTACGTC. It is translated as CASSHGQGQGEQYV.

This clonotype was detected only a few times. The chain is built from TRBV4-1 and TRBJ1-6; a possible D gene is TRBD1 (6 bases). The CDR3 sequence is 15 residues long. Trimming took 7 bases from V and 4 from J, leaving 14 bases between them. Per germline, CDR1 MGHRA and CDR2 YSYEKL. The CDR3 protein is CASTGQPSYNSPLHF. CDR3 in DNA: TGCGCCAGCACCGGACAGCCTTCGTATAATTCACCCCTCCACTTT.

This clonotype was seen more than once but under ten times. The chain carries TRBV6-6 and TRBJ1-5, with 7 bases identical to TRBD1. Germline loops: CDR1 MNHNY, CDR2 SVGAGI (reference sequence). Trimming took 1 base from V and 3 from J; bases not matched to a gene: 9. CDR3 length: 17 residues. The CDR3 sequence: CASSYLRTGPTNQPQHF. As DNA, the CDR3 is TGTGCCAGCAGTTACTTGAGGACAGGTCCGACCAATCAGCCCCAGCATTTT.